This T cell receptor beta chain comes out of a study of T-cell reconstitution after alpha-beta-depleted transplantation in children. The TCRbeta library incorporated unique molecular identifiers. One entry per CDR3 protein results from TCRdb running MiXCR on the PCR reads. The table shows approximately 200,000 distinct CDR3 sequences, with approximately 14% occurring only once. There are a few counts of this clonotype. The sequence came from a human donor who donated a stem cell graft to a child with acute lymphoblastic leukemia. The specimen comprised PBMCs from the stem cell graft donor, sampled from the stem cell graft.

In DNA, the CDR3 is TGCGCCAGCAGCCGCGCGTTCGCGGGAGGAGGCAATGAGCAGTTCTTC. It encodes CASSRAFAGGGNEQFF. The gene calls are TRBV5-1 and TRBJ2-1; 8 bases are shared with TRBD2. The V gene's germline CDR1 is SGHRS and CDR2 YFSETQ. The V and J ends lost 4 bases and 6 bases, in that order; junction bases with no gene match: 12. This CDR3 comprises 16 residues.